This T cell receptor (beta chain) was observed in a study of T-cell memory formation after mild COVID-19. The germline CDR1 and CDR2 sequences are SEHNR and FQNEAQ (reference sequence). The CDR3 has 16 residues. Trimming stripped 6 bases from V and 4 bases from J, with 20 bases between. TCRdb re-derived calls from the 5' RACE reads in MiXCR, one entry per CDR3 protein. The sample includes hundreds of thousands of distinct CDR3 sequences, roughly 15% of them seen just once. The receptor's source is a man aged 18 to 29 who had mild COVID-19 (a few samples of this study predate the infection). Cell type and time point are not known. Source material: PBMCs or a T cell subset sorted from them (not recorded which). The chain has TRBV7-9 and TRBJ2-3; D is ambiguous. This CDR3 is CASRPPPTKAADTQYF. CDR3 DNA: TGTGCCAGCAGGCCTCCCCCCACGAAGGCGGCAGATACGCAGTATTTT.